Following are 11 T cell receptor beta chains from one sample sequenced in a study of blood T cell repertoires in COVID-19. Assay used: immunoSEQ multiplex PCR; TCRdb lists only in-frame clones, some missing. The sample includes approximately 69,000 clones, 82% of them seen just once. Sequencing input: peripheral blood. All receptors derive from a woman aged 80 or over with acute or convalescent COVID-19.

In DNA form, the CDR3 reads TGCGCCAGCAGCCTCTCCCCCGGGACACTCTATGGCTACACCTTC. Protein product: CASSLSPGTLYGYTF. The chain joins TRBV4-1 to TRBJ1-2, with D maybe TRBD1 (6 bases). The CDR3 extends over 15 amino acids. V lost 4 bases to trimming and J lost 4 bases, with 16 bases between them. CDR1 MGHRA and CDR2 YSYEKL come from the germline V gene.

The gene calls are TRBV28 and TRBJ1-2; 9 nucleotides align to TRBD1. V shed 6 bases, J shed 1 base, and the junction held 9 bases outside the gene matches. The germline CDR1 and CDR2 sequences are MDHEN and SYDVKM. The CDR3 extends over 16 amino acids. The chain's CDR3 is CASSSPDRGHNYGYTF. CDR3 coding DNA: TGTGCCAGCAGCTCTCCGGACAGGGGTCATAACTATGGCTACACCTTC.

The V gene is TRBV3-1 (or the pseudogene TRBV3-2), the J gene TRBJ2-7; unclear D gene. CDR1 and CDR2 (germline): LGHDT, YNNKEL (reference sequence). The CDR3 totals 14 residues. V shed 2 bases and J shed 6 bases, with 14 bases lying between them. Written as DNA, the CDR3 is TGTGCCAGCAGCCAACGTGGAGTTGCCTCCGAGCAGTACTTC. Encoded protein: CASSQRGVASEQYF.

V gene TRBV9 combines with J gene TRBJ2-2; 10 bases agree with TRBD1. With V trimmed by 2 bases and J by 3 bases, 10 bases remained unmatched. The CDR3 runs 18 residues. From germline, CDR1 is SGDLS and CDR2 YYNGEE. The CDR3 loop is CASSVERDRGTDTGELFF. In nucleotides, the CDR3 is TGTGCCAGCAGCGTTGAAAGGGACAGGGGTACGGACACCGGGGAGCTGTTTTTT.

This chain connects TRBV28 to TRBJ2-7, with 7 bases lining up with TRBD2. Germline loops: CDR1 MDHEN, CDR2 SYDVKM. The junction had 13 bases not matched to a gene; V was cut back by 7 bases and J by 7 bases. The length of the CDR3 is 14 residues. CDR3 sequence reads: CASIFSGPSGEQYF. The CDR3 nucleotides are TGTGCCAGCATCTTTAGCGGGCCCTCGGGGGAGCAGTACTTC.

This clone has a handful of counts. The chain employs TRBV10-2 and TRBJ2-1, with 9 bases fitting TRBD2. The V gene's germline CDR1 is WSHSY and CDR2 SAAADI. V shed 7 bases and J 3 bases; nucleotides not matched to a gene: 4. The CDR3 totals 14 residues. The CDR3 protein is CASTLAGVYNEQFF. The CDR3, as DNA: TGCGCCAGCACATTAGCGGGAGTCTACAATGAGCAGTTCTTC.

There are a few counts of this clone. J is TRBJ1-1 and V is TRBV12-3 or TRBV12-4; D is unresolved. With 8 bases removed from V and 1 base from J, the gap between germline ends came to 11 bases. The CDR3 loop spans 13 amino acids. The CDR3 region is CASAQERNTEAFF. The DNA for the CDR3 is TGTGCCAGCGCTCAGGAAAGGAACACTGAAGCTTTCTTT.

This rearrangement joins TRBV7-2 to TRBJ2-7, with unresolved D. CDR1 and CDR2 (germline): SGHTA, FQGNSA. Trimming removed 3 bases at V and 5 bases at J, with 14 bases between. CDR3 size: 14 residues. The CDR3 DNA reads TGTGCCAGCAGCTTGACCCAGCGAGTCAACGAGCAGTACTTC. Its protein product is CASSLTQRVNEQYF.

The chain combines TRBV6-5 with TRBJ2-1, with D maybe TRBD2 (6 bases). V gave up 7 bases and J gave up 5 bases, with 12 bases separating them. This CDR3 has 13 residues. Germline loops: CDR1 MNHEY, CDR2 SVGAGI. CDR3 residues: CASKNIADNEQFF. The DNA of the CDR3 is TGTGCCAGCAAAAACATAGCGGACAATGAGCAGTTCTTC.

The V and J genes are TRBV9 and TRBJ2-2, with a tentative D call TRBD2 (5 bases). The length of the CDR3 is 15 residues. V gave up 0 bases and J gave up 4 bases, with 10 bases separating them. Germline lookup yields CDR1 SGDLS and CDR2 YYNGEE. The CDR3: CASSVEGVGTGELFF. The CDR3 DNA reads as TGTGCCAGCAGCGTAGAGGGAGTTGGCACCGGGGAGCTGTTTTTT.

The chain employs TRBV9 and TRBJ2-3, with D possibly matching TRBD2 (5 bases). The V end was cut by 0 bases, the J end by 1 base, with 9 bases between. This CDR3 is built from 15 residues. From germline, CDR1 is SGDLS and CDR2 YYNGEE. The CDR3 reads CASSVVASGTDTQYF. The CDR3 DNA follows: TGTGCCAGCAGCGTAGTAGCGTCCGGCACAGATACGCAGTATTTT. Full variable domain (remainder filled in from reference TRBV9 and TRBJ2-3): DSGVTQTPKHLITATGQRVTLRCSPRSGDLSVYWYQQSLDQGLQFLIQYYNGEERAKGNILERFSAQQFPDLHSELNLSSLELGDSALYFCASSVVASGTDTQYFGPGTRLTVL.